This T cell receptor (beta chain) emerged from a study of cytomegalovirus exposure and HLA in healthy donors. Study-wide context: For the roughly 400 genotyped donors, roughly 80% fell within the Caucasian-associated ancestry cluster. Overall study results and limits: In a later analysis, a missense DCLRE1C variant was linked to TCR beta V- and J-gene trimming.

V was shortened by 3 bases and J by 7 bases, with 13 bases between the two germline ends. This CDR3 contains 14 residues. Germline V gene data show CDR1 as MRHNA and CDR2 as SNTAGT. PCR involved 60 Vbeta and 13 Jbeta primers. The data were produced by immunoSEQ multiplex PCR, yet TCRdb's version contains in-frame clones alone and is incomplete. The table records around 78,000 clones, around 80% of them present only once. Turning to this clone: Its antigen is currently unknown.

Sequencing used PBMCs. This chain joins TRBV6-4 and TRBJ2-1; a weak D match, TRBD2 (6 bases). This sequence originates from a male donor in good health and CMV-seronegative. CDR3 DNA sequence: TGTGCCAGCAGTGATGGCAGGAGGGGAAATGAGCAGTTCTTC. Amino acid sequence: CASSDGRRGNEQFF.